This T cell receptor beta chain was sequenced during a study of blood T cell repertoires in COVID-19. Across the study: T cells, B-cell-depleted T cells, or PBMCs provided the cDNA or gDNA that served as material.

Authors' data handling: Researchers report that nucleated cell counts were estimated from reference gene primer amplification. The protocol was immunoSEQ multiplex PCR, while the TCRdb copy is restricted to in-frame clones and leaves out a portion. The V and J calls and clone size are taken from that table; D and trimming were inferred from the DNA. The data hold some 190,000 clones, with 85% to 90% observed a single time. It was during active infection that Seattle patients were enrolled and then longitudinally followed. The CDR3 is 14 residues long. V lost 3 bases to trimming and J lost 10 bases; unmatched junction nucleotides: 9. The germline V gene encodes CDR1 LNHNV and CDR2 YYDKDF (reference sequence).

The rearrangement links TRBV15 to TRBJ2-7, with 10 bases aligning to TRBD1. The clonotype comes from a person aged 70 to 85 with COVID-19, enrolled during active disease. Specimen: peripheral blood. The CDR3 sequence is CATSSGRDRGYQYF. CDR3 coding DNA: TGTGCCACCAGCAGTGGCCGGGACAGGGGATACCAGTACTTC.